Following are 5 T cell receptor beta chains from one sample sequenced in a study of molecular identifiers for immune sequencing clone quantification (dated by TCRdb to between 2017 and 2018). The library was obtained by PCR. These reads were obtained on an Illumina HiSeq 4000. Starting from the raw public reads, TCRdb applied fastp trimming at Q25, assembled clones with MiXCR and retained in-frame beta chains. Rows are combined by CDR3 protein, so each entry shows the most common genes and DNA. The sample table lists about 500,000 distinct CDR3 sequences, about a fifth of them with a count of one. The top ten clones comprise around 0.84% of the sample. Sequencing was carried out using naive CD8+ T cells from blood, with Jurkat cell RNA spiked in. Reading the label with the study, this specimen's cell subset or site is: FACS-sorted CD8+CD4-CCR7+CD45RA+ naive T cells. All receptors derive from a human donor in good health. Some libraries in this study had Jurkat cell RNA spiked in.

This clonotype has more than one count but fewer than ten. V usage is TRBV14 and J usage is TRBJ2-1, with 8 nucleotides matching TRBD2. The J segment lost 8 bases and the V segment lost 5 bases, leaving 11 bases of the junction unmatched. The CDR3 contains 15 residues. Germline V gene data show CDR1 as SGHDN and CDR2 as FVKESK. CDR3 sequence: CASSFFTGGPYEQFF. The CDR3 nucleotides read TGTGCCAGCAGCTTTTTCACGGGAGGGCCCTATGAGCAGTTCTTC.

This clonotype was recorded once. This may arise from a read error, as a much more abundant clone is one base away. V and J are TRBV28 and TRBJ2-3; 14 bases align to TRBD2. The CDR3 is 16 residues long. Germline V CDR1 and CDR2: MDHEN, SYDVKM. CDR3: CASSLGLAGDPDAQYF. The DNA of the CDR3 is TGTGCCAGCAGTTTGGGACTAGCGGGGGATCCAGATGCGCAGTATTTT.

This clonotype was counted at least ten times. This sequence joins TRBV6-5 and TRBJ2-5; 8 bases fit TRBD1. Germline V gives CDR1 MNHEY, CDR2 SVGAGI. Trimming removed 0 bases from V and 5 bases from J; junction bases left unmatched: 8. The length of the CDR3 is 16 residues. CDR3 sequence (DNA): TGTGCCAGCAGTTACTCGCTAGGACAGGGAGCGGAGACCCAGTACTTC. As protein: CASSYSLGQGAETQYF.

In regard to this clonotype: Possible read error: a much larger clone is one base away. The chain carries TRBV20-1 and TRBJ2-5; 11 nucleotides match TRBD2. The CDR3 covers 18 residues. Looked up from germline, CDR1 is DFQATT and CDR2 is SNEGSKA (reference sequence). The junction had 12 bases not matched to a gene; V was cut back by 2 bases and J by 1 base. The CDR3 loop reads CSARREFPSGGTQETQYF. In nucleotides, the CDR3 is TGCAGTGCTAGAAGGGAATTTCCTAGCGGGGGGACCCAAGAGACCCAGTACTTC.

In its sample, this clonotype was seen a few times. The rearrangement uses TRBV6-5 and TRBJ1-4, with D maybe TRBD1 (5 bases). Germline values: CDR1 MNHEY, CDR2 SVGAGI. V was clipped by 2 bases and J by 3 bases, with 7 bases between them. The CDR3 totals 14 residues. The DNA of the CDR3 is TGTGCCAGCAGTTACGGGGGGGCTAATGAAAAACTGTTTTTT. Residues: CASSYGGANEKLFF.